The 21 T cell receptor beta chains presented below share a single source sample, sequenced in a study of T cell responses to AZD1222 COVID-19 vaccine. Sequencing was performed with immunoSEQ multiplex PCR; in TCRdb, only in-frame clones are kept and a portion is missing. The top ten clones hold more than 1.5% of a sample with about 180,000 clones, about 93% of them seen once. Sequenced here: peripheral blood, sampled 28 days after the second AZD1222 dose. These TCRs come from an adult who received the AZD1222 COVID-19 vaccine.

The V gene is TRBV13, the J gene TRBJ2-3; D ambiguous. The ends were cut back, 2 bases at V and 2 bases at J, with 17 bases in the middle. CDR1 and CDR2 from the germline V gene are PRHDT and FYEKMQ (reference sequence). This CDR3 has 17 amino acids. CDR3 region: CASSLSPIPGPTDTQYF. The CDR3 region has the DNA TGTGCCAGCAGCTTAAGTCCCATCCCTGGACCCACAGATACGCAGTATTTT.

The V and J genes are TRBV28 and TRBJ2-7; D remains ambiguous. The CDR3 runs to 13 residues. V was cut by 6 bases and J by 0 bases, with 9 bases left in between. Germline-derived CDR1 and CDR2 are MDHEN and SYDVKM. The CDR3 sequence is CASSQHSSYEQYF. The CDR3 region has the DNA TGTGCCAGCAGCCAACACAGCTCCTACGAGCAGTACTTC.

The chain couples TRBV19 to TRBJ2-7, with TRBD1 identical over 7 bases. Per the germline V gene, CDR1 is LNHDA and CDR2 is SQIVND (reference sequence). V gave up 4 bases and J gave up 6 bases; unmatched junction bases: 9. This CDR3 is 14 amino acids long. CDR3 nucleotide sequence: TGTGCCAGTAGTACGCAGACAGGGTACATCGAGCAGTACTTC. It encodes CASSTQTGYIEQYF.

The rearrangement uses TRBV4-2 and TRBJ2-7; TRBD2 agrees at 11 bases. Trimming at V came to 1 base and at J to 0 bases, leaving 8 bases not matched to a gene. CDR3 size: 18 residues. Germline CDR1 LGHNA, CDR2 YNFKEQ. The CDR3 here is CASSQGTRLAGISYEQYF. For the CDR3, the DNA is TGTGCCAGCAGCCAAGGAACCCGACTAGCGGGGATCTCCTACGAGCAGTACTTC.

The V gene is TRBV19, the J gene TRBJ1-1, with no clear D. Germline assignment: CDR1 LNHDA and CDR2 SQIVND (reference sequence). This CDR3 has 14 amino acids. The germline V and J ends were trimmed by 6 bases and 3 bases, with 14 bases remaining between them. In DNA form, the CDR3 reads TGTGCCAGTAGATCTTGGGAGTTTGACACTGAAGCTTTCTTT. Translated: CASRSWEFDTEAFF.

The chain is built from TRBV4-1 and TRBJ2-5; 7 bases match TRBD1. The CDR3 covers 15 residues. V shed 4 bases and J 5 bases; nucleotides not matched to a gene: 10. CDR1 is MGHRA and CDR2 is YSYEKL in the germline V gene. CDR3 sequence reads: CASSPFLDRPETQYF. As DNA, the CDR3 is TGCGCCAGCAGCCCCTTTTTGGACAGGCCCGAGACCCAGTACTTC.

This clone appeared once. The chain couples TRBV30 to TRBJ1-6, with D uncertain. The CDR3 is 15 amino acids. The germline V and J ends were trimmed by 0 bases and 0 bases, with 6 bases remaining between them. The germline V gene encodes CDR1 GTSNPN and CDR2 SVGIG (reference sequence). The CDR3, as DNA: TGTGCCTGGAGTGTGCCGGACTCCTATAATTCACCCCTCCACTTT. It yields the protein CAWSVPDSYNSPLHF.

The genes are TRBV19 and TRBJ1-2; 8 bases map to TRBD1. The CDR3 loop spans 14 amino acids. Trimming at V came to 4 bases and at J to 4 bases, leaving 5 bases not matched to a gene. The germline V gene has CDR1 LNHDA and CDR2 SQIVND (reference sequence). CDR3 in DNA: TGTGCCAGTAGTAATCGGACAGGGCGCTATGGCTACACCTTC. Translating gives CASSNRTGRYGYTF.

The chain is built from TRBV18 and TRBJ1-1, with TRBD1 matching 9 bases. The CDR3 loop spans 16 amino acids. Trimming at V came to 3 bases and at J to 5 bases, leaving 10 bases not matched to a gene. CDR1 and CDR2 (germline): KGHSH, LQKENI. The CDR3 loop reads CASSPPGGDRGTEAFF. CDR3 nucleotides: TGTGCCAGCTCACCCCCCGGGGGCGACAGGGGGACTGAAGCTTTCTTT.

The CDR3 region has the DNA TGTGCCAGCAGCCAAGAAGTGCGGACAGGGAAAGGCGGCTACACCTTC. This encodes CASSQEVRTGKGGYTF. The chain couples TRBV4-2 to TRBJ1-2; 8 positions agree with TRBD1. The CDR3 extends over 16 amino acids. The germline CDR1 and CDR2 sequences are LGHNA and YNFKEQ. V was clipped by 0 bases and J by 8 bases; unmatched bases: 11.

This chain uses TRBV7-3 with TRBJ1-1, with 7 bases that match TRBD1. Germline CDR1 and CDR2: SGHTA and FQGTGA. V lost 0 bases and J lost 4; bases outside the gene matches: 5. The CDR3 has 15 amino acids. The CDR3 here is CASSLTGTAPTEAFF. The CDR3 DNA sequence: TGTGCCAGCAGCTTAACCGGGACAGCACCCACTGAAGCTTTCTTT.

The chain recombines TRBV29-1 with TRBJ1-1; TRBD1 might be the D (5 bases). CDR3 length: 14 amino acids. The V end lost 2 bases, the J end lost 4 bases, and 14 bases lay between the germline ends. Germline V gene data show CDR1 as SQVTM and CDR2 as ANQGSEA. Here the CDR3 DNA reads TGCAGCGTTGAACGGCAGGGCATCGGCACTGAAGCTTTCTTT. Translation: CSVERQGIGTEAFF.

The rearrangement joins TRBV5-1 to TRBJ1-4, with a possible D match to TRBD1 (6 bases). The CDR3 is 13 residues long. Trimming left V 2 bases short and J 7 bases short, with 9 bases between. CDR1 SGHRS and CDR2 YFSETQ come from the germline V gene. CDR3 sequence (DNA): TGCGCCAGCAGCTTTGGGGGGGCTGAAAAACTGTTTTTT. Its translation is CASSFGGAEKLFF.

The chain uses TRBV14 and TRBJ2-1; D gene unclear. The germline V gene encodes CDR1 SGHDN and CDR2 FVKESK. With 7 bases removed from V and 1 base from J, the gap between germline ends came to 14 bases. The CDR3 is made up of 15 amino acids. This CDR3 is CASTPGMGSYNEQFF. The DNA for the CDR3 is TGTGCCAGCACCCCCGGAATGGGGTCCTACAATGAGCAGTTCTTC.

The chain recombines TRBV7-8 with TRBJ1-5; tentatively, D is TRBD1 (5 bases). CDR3 size: 17 residues. Germline V lookup: CDR1 SGHVS, CDR2 FQNEAQ. V shed 2 bases and J shed 3 bases, with 17 bases lying between them. The CDR3 reads CASSLNGRWGNNQPQHF. CDR3 in DNA: TGTGCCAGCAGCTTAAACGGGAGGTGGGGGAACAATCAGCCCCAGCATTTT.

The chain recombines TRBV5-1 with TRBJ2-1, with 13 bases lining up with TRBD2. Trimming at V came to 4 bases and at J to 8 bases, leaving 6 bases not matched to a gene. This CDR3 contains 15 residues. Germline V gene data show CDR1 as SGHRS and CDR2 as YFSETQ. The CDR3 region is CASSGGLAGIDEQFF. CDR3 DNA sequence: TGCGCCAGCAGCGGGGGACTAGCGGGGATCGATGAGCAGTTCTTC.

The V gene is TRBV25-1, the J gene TRBJ1-2; D is unclear. The germline V gene has CDR1 MGHDK and CDR2 SYGVNS. CDR3 size: 14 residues. V was pared by 4 bases and J by 5 bases, with 14 bases between. The chain's CDR3 is CASSGSGDRYGYTF. The CDR3 bases are TGTGCCAGCAGTGGGTCAGGCGATAGGTATGGCTACACCTTC.

This sequence joins TRBV6-2 or TRBV6-3 and TRBJ1-6, with D tentatively TRBD1 (6 bases). CDR3 length: 14 residues. The V gene's germline CDR1 is MNHEY and CDR2 SVGEGT. V gave up 3 bases and J gave up 9 bases, with 12 bases separating them. The CDR3 sequence: CASSYSGDGSPLHF. The CDR3 bases are TGTGCCAGCAGTTATTCAGGGGACGGTTCACCCCTCCACTTT.

The chain recombines TRBV5-4 with TRBJ1-1, with D unresolved. Looked up from germline, CDR1 is SGHNT and CDR2 is YYREEE (reference sequence). Trimming shortened V by 4 bases and J by 6 bases, and 19 bases separated the two germline ends. The CDR3 runs to 15 residues. The CDR3 sequence is CASSPPGAVGSEAFF. For the CDR3, the DNA is TGTGCCAGCAGCCCACCGGGCGCGGTCGGGTCTGAAGCTTTCTTT.

The rearrangement uses TRBV5-1 and TRBJ2-1; 9 nucleotides line up with TRBD2. Trimming removed 1 base from V and 10 bases from J; junction bases left unmatched: 9. Germline V gives CDR1 SGHRS, CDR2 YFSETQ. There are 15 residues in the CDR3. The CDR3 nucleotides are TGCGCCAGCAGCTTGTCGCCGACTAGCGGAGCCGAGCAGTTCTTC. It codes for CASSLSPTSGAEQFF. Drawing the rest from reference TRBV5-1 and TRBJ2-1, the complete variable domain is KAGVTQTPRYLIKTRGQQVTLSCSPISGHRSVSWYQQTPGQGLQFLFEYFSETQRNKGNFPGRFSGRQFSNSRSEMNVSTLELGDSALYLCASSLSPTSGAEQFFGPGTRLTVL.

The chain joins TRBV7-2 to TRBJ1-4; 7 bases line up with TRBD1. With V trimmed by 5 bases and J by 8 bases, 8 bases remained unmatched. Germline CDR1 and CDR2: SGHTA and FQGNSA. There are 14 residues in the CDR3. Here the CDR3 DNA reads TGTGCCAGCAGCCCCGACAGGGCGGTGGAAAAACTGTTTTTT. Translating gives CASSPDRAVEKLFF.